One sample yielded the 18 T cell receptor beta chains listed below, sequenced in a study of graft-versus-host responses after intestinal transplantation. Antigen specificity for these receptors is unknown. The method was immunoSEQ multiplex PCR; TCRdb's version includes in-frame clones alone and lacks a portion of them. The table records about 100,000 clones, more than 75% of them present only once. Sequenced here: unstimulated CD4+ T cells sorted from spleen or lymph node cells, sampled before transplant. These receptors originate from a human donor who was the organ donor for an intestinal transplant.

This clone has just one count. CDR3 sequence: CASSLGTGAGGDTQYF. DNA of the CDR3: TGTGCCAGCAGCTTGGGTACGGGAGCGGGGGGAGATACGCAGTATTTT. The rearrangement uses TRBV5-8 and TRBJ2-3; 9 bases match TRBD2. The V gene's germline CDR1 is SGHTS and CDR2 YDEGEE. The length of the CDR3 is 16 residues. Trimming cost V 0 bases and J 5 bases; bases outside gene matches: 7.

This clone was picked up one time. The CDR3 DNA reads TGTGCCAGTAGTCCACGATTATCCCGCATTAGCCCCGGGGAGCTGTTTTTT. Residues: CASSPRLSRISPGELFF. The chain employs TRBV19 and TRBJ2-2; no firm D call. In germline, CDR1 is LNHDA, CDR2 SQIVND (reference sequence). V shed 5 bases and J shed 6 bases, with 22 bases lying between them. The CDR3 has 17 residues. The full variable domain, completed using reference TRBV19 and TRBJ2-2, is DGGITQSPKYLFRKEGQNVTLSCEQNLNHDAMYWYRQDPGQGLRLIYYSQIVNDFQKGDIAEGYSVSREKKESFPLTVTSAQKNPTAFYLCASSPRLSRISPGELFFGEGSRLTVL.

This sequence joins TRBV19 and TRBJ1-2, with D possibly TRBD1 on 5 matching bases. CDR1 is LNHDA, CDR2 SQIVND, per germline (reference sequence). This CDR3 is 13 amino acids long. Trimming took 3 bases from V and 4 from J, leaving 9 bases between them. The CDR3 nucleotides read TGTGCCAGTAGTATGAATGGGGCCTATGGCTACACCTTC. It codes for CASSMNGAYGYTF.

The chain carries TRBV7-3 and TRBJ1-1, with 7 bases fitting TRBD1. CDR1 SGHTA and CDR2 FQGTGA come from the germline V gene. The trim removed 4 bases at V and 0 bases at J, leaving 8 bases unmatched. The CDR3 loop spans 16 amino acids. In DNA form, the CDR3 reads TGTGCCAGCAGCTCTAGGGGGCGAGGGGTGAACACTGAAGCTTTCTTT. This codes for CASSSRGRGVNTEAFF.

The chain is built from TRBV28 and TRBJ2-5; the match to TRBD2 covers 7 bases. The V gene end was trimmed by 3 bases and the J gene end by 5 bases; junction bases not matched to a gene: 6. The CDR3 has 14 amino acids. CDR1 and CDR2 (germline): MDHEN, SYDVKM. CDR3 residues: CASSLSGGGETQYF. The CDR3 DNA follows: TGTGCCAGCAGTTTGTCGGGAGGAGGGGAGACCCAGTACTTC.

The chain couples TRBV30 to TRBJ1-5; D remains unclear. The CDR3 has 13 amino acids. Germline V lookup: CDR1 GTSNPN, CDR2 SVGIG (reference sequence). The V end lost 1 base, the J end lost 5 bases, and 9 bases lay between the germline ends. CDR3 protein: CAWSGGGDQPQHF. Here the CDR3 DNA reads TGTGCCTGGAGTGGAGGCGGGGATCAGCCCCAGCATTTT.

The chain couples TRBV4-1 to TRBJ2-1, with 7 bases fitting TRBD2. Unmatched junction bases numbered 9, after V lost 0 bases and J lost 4 bases. Germline values: CDR1 MGHRA, CDR2 YSYEKL. The CDR3 is made up of 17 amino acids. The chain's CDR3 is CASSQDAGTTRYNEQFF. CDR3 nucleotides: TGCGCCAGCAGCCAAGACGCCGGGACTACCCGTTACAATGAGCAGTTCTTC.

The V call is TRBV19, the J call TRBJ1-1; 7 bases align to TRBD1. Germline values: CDR1 LNHDA, CDR2 SQIVND (reference sequence). This CDR3 has 14 residues. The J segment lost 11 bases and the V segment lost 0 bases, leaving 9 bases of the junction unmatched. CDR3 coding DNA: TGTGCCAGTAGTATAGACCCGGACAGGCGGCCCGCTTTCTTT. Translating it yields CASSIDPDRRPAFF. Full variable domain (rest looked up from reference TRBV19 and TRBJ1-1): DGGITQSPKYLFRKEGQNVTLSCEQNLNHDAMYWYRQDPGQGLRLIYYSQIVNDFQKGDIAEGYSVSREKKESFPLTVTSAQKNPTAFYLCASSIDPDRRPAFFGQGTRLTVV.

The chain links TRBV27 to TRBJ2-3; D unresolved. Looked up from germline, CDR1 is MNHEY and CDR2 is SMNVEV (reference sequence). V lost 4 bases and J 7 bases, leaving 12 bases between the germline ends. The CDR3 spans 13 residues. CDR3 nucleotides: TGTGCCAGCAGTTCCGGAACGTTGAATACGCAGTATTTT. Residues: CASSSGTLNTQYF.

V gene TRBV11-2 combines with J gene TRBJ2-1, with D possibly matching TRBD1 (5 bases). Germline CDR1 and CDR2: SGHAT and FQNNGV. V was cut by 3 bases and J by 6 bases, with 6 bases left in between. The CDR3 has 12 amino acids. As DNA, the CDR3 is TGTGCCAGCAGCTTTAGGGGCAATGAGCAGTTCTTC. This sequence encodes CASSFRGNEQFF.

The chain has TRBV30 and TRBJ1-1, with 8 bases that match TRBD1. V gave up 2 bases and J gave up 7 bases; unmatched junction bases: 18. Looked up from germline, CDR1 is GTSNPN and CDR2 is SVGIG (reference sequence). This CDR3 has 17 residues. DNA for the CDR3: TGTGCCTGGAGTAGAGCCCCCCCGTCGGACAGGGCAAGTGAAGCTTTCTTT. It translates to CAWSRAPPSDRASEAFF.

This chain joins TRBV28 and TRBJ1-2; D is unclear. This CDR3 spans 14 amino acids. Germline V lookup: CDR1 MDHEN, CDR2 SYDVKM. Trimming took off 3 bases at V and 4 bases at J, with 12 bases between the two ends. The CDR3: CASSLAYAIYGYTF. CDR3 nucleotides: TGTGCCAGCAGTTTGGCCTACGCGATCTATGGCTACACCTTC.

V is TRBV5-1 and J is TRBJ2-2, with 8 bases fitting TRBD1. J lost 2 bases, V lost 9 bases, and 15 bases had no gene match. The CDR3 has 17 amino acids. Germline lookup yields CDR1 SGHRS and CDR2 YFSETQ. The CDR3 DNA reads TGCGCCACCCAACCCACTCGGACAGGGAAAAACACCGGGGAGCTGTTTTTT. Translation gives CATQPTRTGKNTGELFF.

The chain combines TRBV7-7 with TRBJ1-3; D uncertain. Germline V lookup: CDR1 SSHAT, CDR2 FNYEAQ (reference sequence). V gave up 5 bases and J gave up 0 bases, with 17 bases separating them. The CDR3 consists of 17 residues. CDR3 DNA: TGTGCCAGCAGCCCGTCGGCGGGCGGTGCCTCTGGAAACACCATATATTTT. Its protein is CASSPSAGGASGNTIYF.

The chain joins TRBV23-1 to TRBJ1-5, with D perhaps TRBD1 (5 bases). TRBV23-1 is an ORF, and what it does is uncertain. This CDR3 has 15 residues. Trimming left V 3 bases short and J 6 bases short, with 15 bases between. The CDR3 sequence is CASSQNTGNIQPQHF. As DNA, the CDR3 is TGCGCCAGCAGTCAGAATACAGGTAACATTCAGCCCCAGCATTTT.

The chain recombines TRBV11-3 with TRBJ2-5, with 7 bases lining up with TRBD2. Germline assignment: CDR1 SGHNT and CDR2 YENEEA. The CDR3 is made up of 17 amino acids. With 1 base clipped from V and 0 bases from J, the junction kept 8 bases outside the gene matches. The CDR3 protein is CASSLGRLADNQETQYF. The DNA for the CDR3 is TGTGCCAGCAGCTTAGGGCGGCTAGCGGACAACCAAGAGACCCAGTACTTC. Complete variable domain (other parts from reference TRBV11-3 and TRBJ2-5): EAGVVQSPRYKIIEKKQPVAFWCNPISGHNTLYWYLQNLGQGPELLIRYENEEAVDDSQLPKDRFSAERLKGVDSTLKIQPAELGDSAVYLCASSLGRLADNQETQYFGPGTRLLVL.

The chain combines TRBV20-1 with TRBJ2-7, with unresolved D. The CDR3 is 10 amino acids. The V gene lost 4 bases and the J gene lost 5 bases, with 6 bases spanning the gap. The germline V gene has CDR1 DFQATT and CDR2 SNEGSKA (reference sequence). The DNA of the CDR3 is TGCAGTGCTAAAAGGGACGAGCAGTACTTC. The encoded protein is CSAKRDEQYF.

The chain joins TRBV4-1 to TRBJ2-1, with D hard to call. The germline gives CDR1 MGHRA, CDR2 YSYEKL. Trimming left V 2 bases short and J 5 bases short, with 4 bases between. This CDR3 comprises 12 residues. CDR3 sequence (DNA): TGCGCCAGCAGCCAATTCAACAATGAGCAGTTCTTC. It specifies CASSQFNNEQFF.